This TCR beta chain was observed in a study of cytotoxic CD8 clonotypes in ibrutinib-treated CLL. The repertoire was sequenced with immunoSEQ multiplex PCR; TCRdb's copy has only in-frame clones and lacks some. Among around 130,000 clones listed, less than 90% were seen once. The CDR3 consists of 13 residues. Germline assignment: CDR1 SGHTA and CDR2 FQGNSA. J gave up 7 bases and V 3 bases, and 2 bases lay outside the gene matches. The chain employs TRBV7-2 and TRBJ2-4, with 8 positions matching TRBD1. This clonotype was obtained from a human donor with chronic lymphocytic leukemia. Specimen: PBMCs, collected after 24 months of ibrutinib treatment. CDR3 amino acids: CASSFRDRNIQYF. The CDR3 nucleotides are TGTGCCAGCAGCTTCCGGGACAGGAACATTCAGTACTTC.